The 24 T cell receptor beta chains below all came from one sample that was sequenced in a study of PD-1 blockade in classical Hodgkin lymphoma. All patients experienced relapse after autologous stem cell transplantation, and brentuximab vedotin exposure was variable. TCRdb's table, derived via immunoSEQ multiplex PCR, lists solely in-frame clones and lacks some. This sample has some 84,000 clones; about nine tenths occur once, and the top ten carry around 2.4%. The source material was peripheral blood mononuclear cells (PBMCs), sampled before the second cycle of nivolumab. The receptor source for this set is a human donor with classical Hodgkin lymphoma.

This chain's CDR3 is CASSYLQQLQYF. The CDR3 nucleotides are TGTGCCAGCAGTTACTTACAACAGCTTCAGTACTTC. The J gene is TRBJ2-4, the V gene TRBV6-6; D is uncertain. Germline CDR1 and CDR2: MNHNY and SVGAGI (reference sequence). Trimming took off 1 base at V and 11 bases at J, with 9 bases between the two ends. This CDR3 is 12 amino acids long.

J is TRBJ2-1 and V is TRBV27, with 7 bases that match TRBD1. CDR3 length: 16 amino acids. The V and J ends lost 4 bases and 7 bases, in that order; junction bases with no gene match: 13. Germline loops: CDR1 MNHEY, CDR2 SMNVEV (reference sequence). The CDR3 nucleotides are TGTGCCAGCAGTTCTATAGCCGGGACAGTGTTTAATGAGCAGTTCTTC. Protein product: CASSSIAGTVFNEQFF.

The gene calls are TRBV19 and TRBJ1-1; 7 bases are a match to TRBD1. Germline V gene lookup returns CDR1 LNHDA and CDR2 SQIVND (reference sequence). J gave up 0 bases and V 5 bases, and 3 bases lay outside the gene matches. This CDR3 is built from 14 residues. In DNA, the CDR3 is TGTGCCAGTAGTGACAGGGAAGTGAACACTGAAGCTTTCTTT. Protein sequence: CASSDREVNTEAFF.

The CDR3 region is CASSAGRGNSISDTQYF. DNA for the CDR3: TGTGCCAGCAGTGCTGGAAGAGGGAATAGTATTTCAGATACGCAGTATTTT. This chain connects TRBV6-1 to TRBJ2-3; D possibly corresponds to TRBD2 (5 bases). V was trimmed by 4 bases and J by 4 bases, leaving 21 bases between them. CDR1 and CDR2 (germline): MNHNS, SASEGT. The CDR3 is 17 residues long.

The chain uses TRBV7-9 and TRBJ2-1; D might be TRBD2 (5 bases). The germline V gene has CDR1 SEHNR and CDR2 FQNEAQ (reference sequence). The ends were cut back, 3 bases at V and 10 bases at J, with 10 bases in the middle. CDR3 length: 12 amino acids. The CDR3 DNA follows: TGTGCCAGCAGCTTCTCCGGGGTCGAGCAGTTCTTC. It codes for CASSFSGVEQFF.

The V call is TRBV4-1, the J call TRBJ2-3, with 12 bases fitting TRBD1. CDR1 MGHRA and CDR2 YSYEKL come from the germline V gene. The CDR3 is made up of 17 amino acids. The J segment lost 7 bases and the V segment lost 4 bases, leaving 12 bases of the junction unmatched. The CDR3 DNA follows: TGCGCCAGCAGCCCACGCCCAGGGACAGGGGGCGGACATACGCAGTATTTT. Its protein is CASSPRPGTGGGHTQYF.

This chain uses TRBV27 with TRBJ2-4; 10 nucleotides align to TRBD1. Germline loops: CDR1 MNHEY, CDR2 SMNVEV (reference sequence). This CDR3 contains 22 residues. The trim removed 6 bases at V and 3 bases at J, leaving 26 bases unmatched. The CDR3 bases are TGTGCCAGCAGCTCAACCTCACGACTGGGGTTTACGGGACAGGGGAGCAAAAACATTCAGTACTTC. Its protein product is CASSSTSRLGFTGQGSKNIQYF.

The rearrangement joins TRBV25-1 to TRBJ2-2; TRBD1 matches at 9 bases. Germline V gene sequence: CDR1 MGHDK, CDR2 SYGVNS. CDR3 length equals 18 residues. V was pared by 6 bases and J by 7 bases, with 18 bases of the junction left unmatched. In nucleotides, the CDR3 is TGTGCCAGCAGCCCAACACAGTGGGGGACAGGGATTTTCGGGGAGCTGTTTTTT. Translated: CASSPTQWGTGIFGELFF. Based on the CDR3 plus reference TRBV25-1 and TRBJ2-2, the full variable domain is EADIYQTPRYLVIGTGKKITLECSQTMGHDKMYWYQQDPGMELHLIHYSYGVNSTEKGDLSSESTVSRIRTEHFPLTLESARPSHTSQYLCASSPTQWGTGIFGELFFGEGSRLTVL.

This chain links TRBV30 with TRBJ1-2; D is ambiguous. The CDR3 length is 16 residues. The germline V and J ends were trimmed by 3 bases and 8 bases, with 25 bases remaining between them. Germline CDR1 is GTSNPN and CDR2 is SVGIG (reference sequence). CDR3 amino acids: CAWRTYATGPSWGYTF. In DNA form, the CDR3 reads TGTGCCTGGAGGACATACGCAACCGGGCCCTCGTGGGGCTACACCTTC.

V and J are TRBV28 and TRBJ1-2; TRBD1 aligns across 7 bases. This CDR3 comprises 17 residues. The ends lost 11 bases at V and 3 bases at J; junction bases unmatched: 21. CDR1 MDHEN and CDR2 SYDVKM come from the germline V gene. CDR3 bases: TGTGCCTCGACGCTTCAGGGGGGGACCCGACTAGACTATGGCTACACCTTC. It translates to CASTLQGGTRLDYGYTF.

The chain has TRBV5-1 and TRBJ2-7, with D possibly TRBD2 on 6 matching bases. V lost 7 bases, J lost 0 bases, and 23 bases lay in between. Per germline, CDR1 SGHRS and CDR2 YFSETQ. The CDR3 has 17 residues. The DNA of the CDR3 is TGCGCCAGCGGAAACCGTTTAGGGACTTCTTTCTCCTACGAGCAGTACTTC. Amino acid sequence: CASGNRLGTSFSYEQYF.

The chain recombines TRBV9 with TRBJ2-3, with 10 bases matching TRBD1. With 4 bases clipped from V and 3 bases from J, the junction kept 5 bases outside the gene matches. This CDR3 region has 15 residues. The V gene's germline CDR1 is SGDLS and CDR2 YYNGEE. CDR3 DNA sequence: TGTGCCAGCAGCAGACAGGGGGCAGGGACAGATACGCAGTATTTT. Residues: CASSRQGAGTDTQYF.

CDR3 protein: CASSSTGFQETQYF. In nucleotides, the CDR3 is TGCGCCAGCAGCTCGACAGGGTTCCAAGAGACCCAGTACTTC. The J gene is TRBJ2-5, the V gene TRBV5-1; 7 nucleotides match TRBD1. The CDR3 has 14 residues. With V trimmed by 3 bases and J by 1 base, 3 bases remained unmatched. Germline V lookup: CDR1 SGHRS, CDR2 YFSETQ.

This sequence joins TRBV29-1 and TRBJ2-7; D is possibly TRBD1 or TRBD2 (5 bases each). This CDR3 contains 13 residues. Germline V gene sequence: CDR1 SQVTM, CDR2 ANQGSEA. V was pared by 5 bases and J by 3 bases, with 14 bases between. This CDR3 reads CSVTGARDYEQYF. The CDR3 DNA reads as TGCAGCGTTACCGGGGCCCGGGACTACGAGCAGTACTTC.

V and J are TRBV7-9 and TRBJ2-7, with 10 bases lining up with TRBD2. Unmatched junction bases numbered 9, after V lost 5 bases and J lost 2 bases. CDR1 is SEHNR and CDR2 is FQNEAQ in the germline V gene (reference sequence). This CDR3 comprises 16 residues. CDR3 region: CASSPRRLAGTYEQYF. The CDR3 coding sequence is TGTGCCAGCAGCCCAAGGCGACTAGCGGGCACCTACGAGCAGTACTTC. The variable domain in full, completed from reference TRBV7-9 and TRBJ2-7, reads DTGVSQNPRHKITKRGQNVTFRCDPISEHNRLYWYRQTLGQGPEFLTYFQNEAQLEKSRLLSDRFSAERPKGSFSTLEIQRTEQGDSAMYLCASSPRRLAGTYEQYFGPGTRLTVT.

The chain is built from TRBV6-5 and TRBJ2-5, with 9 bases identical to TRBD1. The CDR3 runs 13 residues. CDR1 is MNHEY, CDR2 SVGAGI, per germline. The junction had 2 bases not matched to a gene; V was cut back by 6 bases and J by 3 bases. CDR3 sequence reads: CASRRTGEETQYF. DNA for the CDR3: TGTGCCAGCAGACGGACAGGGGAAGAGACCCAGTACTTC.

V gene TRBV6-6 combines with J gene TRBJ2-3; D remains unclear. V gave up 0 bases and J gave up 2 bases, with 12 bases separating them. CDR1 and CDR2 (germline): MNHNY, SVGAGI (reference sequence). This CDR3 is 16 amino acids long. The CDR3 is CASSYSRASNTDTQYF. The CDR3 DNA is TGTGCCAGCAGTTACTCTCGGGCCTCCAACACAGATACGCAGTATTTT.

The genes are TRBV25-1 and TRBJ2-7; D is perhaps TRBD1 (6 bases). Trimming pared 1 base from V and 3 bases from J, leaving 16 bases between. There are 16 residues in the CDR3. CDR1 MGHDK and CDR2 SYGVNS come from the germline V gene. This CDR3 reads CASSESSGTLSYEQYF. The DNA of the CDR3 is TGTGCCAGCAGTGAATCCTCCGGGACACTCAGCTACGAGCAGTACTTC.

This chain uses TRBV27 with TRBJ1-2; D is unclear. Germline CDR1 is MNHEY and CDR2 is SMNVEV (reference sequence). The CDR3 sequence is 15 residues long. The germline V and J ends were trimmed by 0 bases and 4 bases, with 12 bases remaining between them. The CDR3 region has the DNA TGTGCCAGCAGTTTATCGTCTTCCGGGCTCTATGGCTACACCTTC. Its translation: CASSLSSSGLYGYTF.

The rearrangement links TRBV4-2 to TRBJ2-1, with unresolved D. V lost 6 bases and J 6 bases, leaving 12 bases between the germline ends. Germline CDR1 and CDR2: LGHNA and YNFKEQ. The CDR3 has 13 amino acids. The CDR3 coding sequence is TGTGCCAGCAGTCCCCCCACGCCCAATGAGCAGTTCTTC. This sequence encodes CASSPPTPNEQFF.

The chain employs TRBV19 and TRBJ1-4, with D unresolved. The V end was cut by 7 bases, the J end by 0 bases, with 9 bases between. Per the germline V gene, CDR1 is LNHDA and CDR2 is SQIVND (reference sequence). The length of the CDR3 is 14 residues. CDR3 DNA sequence: TGTGCCAGTAAAGGGTTTGCAACTAATGAAAAACTGTTTTTT. Encoded protein: CASKGFATNEKLFF.

The V gene is TRBV10-2, the J gene TRBJ2-7; the match to TRBD2 covers 7 bases. The CDR3 has 12 residues. Germline lookup yields CDR1 WSHSY and CDR2 SAAADI. The ends lost 10 bases at V and 6 bases at J; junction bases unmatched: 9. The CDR3 DNA sequence: TGCGCCACAACCCCGGGGGAGGGCGAGCAGTACTTC. As protein: CATTPGEGEQYF.

CDR3 in DNA: TGTGCCAGCAGTTTAGCCCGACTAGCGGGAATCACAGATACGCAGTATTTT. Translation: CASSLARLAGITDTQYF. V usage is TRBV28 and J usage is TRBJ2-3, with 11 bases matching TRBD2. The CDR3 has 17 amino acids. After removal of 2 bases from V and 2 bases from J, the junction contained 6 bases not matched to a gene. The V gene's germline CDR1 is MDHEN and CDR2 SYDVKM.

This CDR3 reads CASSLLLAGVRTGELFF. The CDR3 DNA follows: TGTGCCAGCAGTTTATTGCTAGCGGGAGTGCGGACCGGGGAGCTGTTTTTT. The chain carries TRBV27 and TRBJ2-2; 10 bases match TRBD2. The CDR3 loop spans 17 amino acids. Germline trimming cut 1 base from V and 5 bases from J; bases unmatched to any gene: 7. Germline V gene data show CDR1 as MNHEY and CDR2 as SMNVEV (reference sequence).